The 30 T cell receptor beta chains presented below share a single source sample, sequenced in a study of T cells in tumors after PD-1 blockade. The method was immunoSEQ multiplex PCR; TCRdb's version includes in-frame clones alone and lacks a portion of them. The sample records about 63,000 clones, around 67% being singletons. Sequenced material: PBMCs, taken after anti-PD-1 treatment. The receptors were sampled from a human donor with basal cell carcinoma.

V usage is TRBV6-4 and J usage is TRBJ1-1; no clear D. This CDR3 spans 14 amino acids. V was trimmed by 6 bases and J by 1 base, leaving 12 bases between them. CDR1 is MRHNA, CDR2 SNTAGT, per germline. The CDR3: CASRKDLWNTEAFF. The CDR3 DNA follows: TGTGCCAGCAGAAAGGATCTGTGGAACACTGAAGCTTTCTTT.

The chain carries TRBV7-6 and TRBJ2-6; D unclear. Germline V lookup: CDR1 SGHVS, CDR2 FNYEAQ. V was pared by 5 bases and J by 0 bases, with 5 bases between. CDR3 length: 14 amino acids. The CDR3 DNA sequence: TGTGCCAGCAGCCCTTTCTCTGGGGCCAACGTCCTGACTTTC. This sequence encodes CASSPFSGANVLTF.

This chain links TRBV3-1 (or the pseudogene TRBV3-2) with TRBJ1-2; D not certain. The germline gives CDR1 LGHDT, CDR2 YNNKEL (reference sequence). V lost 0 bases to trimming and J lost 8 bases, with 7 bases between them. CDR3 length equals 12 residues. The CDR3 region has the DNA TGTGCCAGCAGCCAAGAGATGAGGGGCTACACCTTC. This encodes CASSQEMRGYTF.

This clone showed up just a few times. This chain joins TRBV5-4 and TRBJ2-2, with a weak D call TRBD1 (5 bases). Per germline, CDR1 SGHNT and CDR2 YYREEE (reference sequence). V gave up 4 bases and J gave up 1 base, with 17 bases separating them. This CDR3 is built from 17 residues. The CDR3 nucleotides read TGTGCCAGCAGCCCGGGCCTACAGGAACAGAACACCGGGGAGCTGTTTTTT. Translation gives CASSPGLQEQNTGELFF.

This clone was seen a handful of times. This chain joins TRBV5-1 and TRBJ1-5; unclear D gene. There are 14 residues in the CDR3. The ends were cut back, 4 bases at V and 7 bases at J, with 15 bases in the middle. The germline V gene has CDR1 SGHRS and CDR2 YFSETQ. CDR3 DNA sequence: TGCGCCAGCAGCCCTGACGGGGTGGGGCAGCCCCAGCATTTT. Translated, it gives CASSPDGVGQPQHF.

The chain uses TRBV5-1 and TRBJ2-5, with 14 bases fitting TRBD2. Germline CDR1 reads SGHRS; CDR2 reads YFSETQ. V was clipped by 4 bases and J by 2 bases; unmatched bases: 4. The CDR3 length is 16 residues. CDR3 sequence: CASSPGLAGAQETQYF. The DNA of the CDR3 is TGCGCCAGCAGCCCGGGACTAGCGGGGGCGCAAGAGACCCAGTACTTC.

This sequence joins TRBV6-5 and TRBJ1-2; tentatively, D is TRBD1 (5 bases). The germline gives CDR1 MNHEY, CDR2 SVGAGI. The CDR3 runs to 16 residues. V dropped 0 bases and J dropped 0 bases, with 11 bases sitting between them. CDR3 protein: CASSYSIGAANYGYTF. The CDR3 DNA is TGTGCCAGCAGTTACTCGATAGGGGCTGCTAACTATGGCTACACCTTC.

The rearrangement uses TRBV6-5 and TRBJ2-3; D possibly matches TRBD1 or TRBD2 (5 bases each). Trimming cost V 5 bases and J 0 bases, with 9 bases left between them. The germline CDR1 and CDR2 sequences are MNHEY and SVGAGI. The CDR3 extends over 14 amino acids. In nucleotides, the CDR3 is TGTGCCAGCAGTAACCGGGACAGCACAGATACGCAGTATTTT. This gives the protein CASSNRDSTDTQYF.

The rearrangement links TRBV6-5 to TRBJ1-6; 7 bases match TRBD1. The CDR3 covers 13 residues. Germline assignment: CDR1 MNHEY and CDR2 SVGAGI. CDR3 loop: CATGVSYNSPLHF. In DNA form, the CDR3 reads TGTGCTACAGGGGTCTCCTATAATTCACCCCTCCACTTT.

This rearrangement joins TRBV5-6 to TRBJ1-2, with 7 bases aligning to TRBD1. This CDR3 spans 14 amino acids. The J segment lost 5 bases and the V segment lost 0 bases, leaving 4 bases of the junction unmatched. CDR1 is SGHDT and CDR2 is YYEEEE in the germline V gene. CDR3 sequence (DNA): TGTGCCAGCAGCTTGGGGGACAGAGGGTATGGCTACACCTTC. Amino acids: CASSLGDRGYGYTF.

This rearrangement joins TRBV3-1 (or the pseudogene TRBV3-2) to TRBJ2-2; D call uncertain. Germline V gene sequence: CDR1 LGHDT, CDR2 YNNKEL (reference sequence). The CDR3 loop spans 15 amino acids. Trimming pared 2 bases from V and 1 base from J, leaving 8 bases between. The CDR3 reads CASSQRGGNTGELFF. The CDR3 DNA reads as TGTGCCAGCAGCCAACGTGGTGGGAACACCGGGGAGCTGTTTTTT.

The CDR3 sequence is CASSLDRGQETQYF. CDR3 coding DNA: TGTGCCAGCAGCTTGGACAGGGGTCAAGAGACCCAGTACTTC. This chain uses TRBV5-7 with TRBJ2-5; 7 bases agree with TRBD1. TRBV5-7 is filed as an ORF, its function uncertain. V trimming: 0 bases; J trimming: 2 bases; junction bases outside the gene matches: 1. The CDR3 has 14 residues.

The gene calls are TRBV5-4 and TRBJ2-3; TRBD1 agrees at 7 bases. The V and J ends lost 3 bases and 5 bases, in that order; junction bases with no gene match: 12. The CDR3 contains 16 residues. Germline V lookup: CDR1 SGHNT, CDR2 YYREEE (reference sequence). CDR3 nucleotide sequence: TGTGCCAGCAGCTCCGGGACAGACCGGACCAGAGATACGCAGTATTTT. This sequence encodes CASSSGTDRTRDTQYF. The whole variable domain, remainder taken from reference TRBV5-4 and TRBJ2-3, is ETGVTQSPTHLIKTRGQQVTLRCSSQSGHNTVSWYQQALGQGPQFIFQYYREEENGRGNFPPRFSGLQFPNYSSELNVNALELDDSALYLCASSSGTDRTRDTQYFGPGTRLTVL.

This chain links TRBV19 with TRBJ1-1; no clear D. V gave up 4 bases and J gave up 6 bases, with 12 bases separating them. From germline, CDR1 is LNHDA and CDR2 SQIVND (reference sequence). CDR3 length: 13 amino acids. This CDR3 reads CASSNIIGSEAFF. CDR3 DNA: TGTGCCAGTAGTAACATTATCGGCTCTGAAGCTTTCTTT. Using reference TRBV19 and TRBJ1-1 for the parts outside the CDR3, the full variable domain is DGGITQSPKYLFRKEGQNVTLSCEQNLNHDAMYWYRQDPGQGLRLIYYSQIVNDFQKGDIAEGYSVSREKKESFPLTVTSAQKNPTAFYLCASSNIIGSEAFFGQGTRLTVV.

The rearrangement links TRBV30 to TRBJ2-1; possibly TRBD2 for D (6 bases). Germline assignment: CDR1 GTSNPN and CDR2 SVGIG (reference sequence). Trimming cost V 5 bases and J 0 bases, with 14 bases left between them. The CDR3 sequence is 15 residues long. The CDR3, as DNA: TGTGCCTGGGGGGACTCGACGAGCTCCTACAATGAGCAGTTCTTC. This sequence encodes CAWGDSTSSYNEQFF.

This clone came up once. This chain links TRBV15 with TRBJ1-6, with 8 bases identical to TRBD1. Germline-derived CDR1 and CDR2 are LNHNV and YYDKDF (reference sequence). V dropped 6 bases and J dropped 8; count of bases not matched to a gene: 12. The length of the CDR3 is 16 residues. CDR3 region: CATRGGSDRADSPLHF. CDR3 nucleotide sequence: TGTGCCACCAGAGGGGGGTCGGACAGGGCTGATTCACCCCTCCACTTT.

The rearrangement links TRBV10-3 to TRBJ1-4; D is uncertain. There are 14 residues in the CDR3. Germline CDR1 reads ENHRY; CDR2 reads SYGVKD. Trimming took 3 bases from V and 7 from J, leaving 12 bases between them. CDR3 sequence (DNA): TGTGCCATCAGTGATAGCGCCGGGAGTGAAAAACTGTTTTTT. It yields the protein CAISDSAGSEKLFF.

This clone was counted once. The rearrangement joins TRBV19 to TRBJ1-1, with a weak D call TRBD1 (5 bases). Germline CDR1 reads LNHDA; CDR2 reads SQIVND (reference sequence). The CDR3 covers 13 residues. Trimming shortened V by 5 bases and J by 4 bases, and 11 bases separated the two germline ends. The CDR3 sequence: CASSPGRVTEAFF. The CDR3 coding sequence is TGTGCCAGTAGTCCGGGCAGGGTCACTGAAGCTTTCTTT.

V and J are TRBV4-2 and TRBJ1-1, with D unresolved. This CDR3 region has 14 residues. CDR1 is LGHNA and CDR2 is YNFKEQ in the germline V gene. V lost 3 bases, J lost 0 bases, and 8 bases lay in between. The CDR3 is CASSHRLMNTEAFF. CDR3 bases: TGTGCCAGCAGCCACAGACTCATGAACACTGAAGCTTTCTTT.

This clone was counted only a few times. J is TRBJ2-2 and V is TRBV9; D is ambiguous. V was clipped by 0 bases and J by 6 bases, with 12 bases between them. The CDR3 length is 15 residues. CDR1 is SGDLS, CDR2 YYNGEE, per germline. CDR3 loop: CASSVEFLVPGELFF. CDR3 nucleotide sequence: TGTGCCAGCAGCGTAGAATTTTTGGTTCCCGGGGAGCTGTTTTTT.

The rearrangement links TRBV10-3 to TRBJ1-1, with D unresolved. Germline loops: CDR1 ENHRY, CDR2 SYGVKD. This CDR3 region has 14 residues. Trimming left V 6 bases short and J 0 bases short, with 11 bases between. The CDR3 reads CAIRSDGMNTEAFF. CDR3 DNA sequence: TGTGCCATCAGATCGGACGGGATGAACACTGAAGCTTTCTTT.

The J gene is TRBJ2-1, the V gene TRBV21-1. TRBV21-1 is shown as a pseudogene. The CDR3 totals 20 residues. This CDR3 is CASSKAPMGSSGSSYNEQFF. The DNA of the CDR3 is TGTGCCAGCAGCAAAGCCCCAATGGGGTCCTCTGGCAGCTCCTACAATGAGCAGTTCTTC.

The chain uses TRBV6-5 and TRBJ2-3, with 8 nucleotides matching TRBD2. The CDR3 has 15 residues. J was trimmed by 7 bases and V by 5 bases; bases with no gene match: 11. The germline V gene encodes CDR1 MNHEY and CDR2 SVGAGI. The CDR3 coding sequence is TGTGCCAGCAGTCAGACCGGGACTAGTGGTTATACGCAGTATTTT. This sequence encodes CASSQTGTSGYTQYF.

V gene TRBV24-1 combines with J gene TRBJ1-1; D ambiguous. CDR1 is KGHDR, CDR2 SFDVKD, per germline. The V end was cut by 5 bases, the J end by 11 bases, with 20 bases between. The CDR3 has 14 amino acids. In DNA, the CDR3 is TGTGCCACCAGTGCCCTGAGGCAGAGCCAGGAGGCTTTCTTT. Translated: CATSALRQSQEAFF.

The rearrangement links TRBV28 to TRBJ1-2, with TRBD1 as a possible D gene (5 bases). The CDR3 has 14 residues. V was trimmed by 5 bases and J by 0 bases, leaving 10 bases between them. Germline V CDR1 and CDR2: MDHEN, SYDVKM. The CDR3 loop is CASSLTAPNYGYTF. CDR3 nucleotide sequence: TGTGCCAGCAGTCTGACAGCCCCTAACTATGGCTACACCTTC.

This clone was counted a few times. The gene calls are TRBV6-2 or TRBV6-3 and TRBJ1-2, with 9 bases fitting TRBD1. The germline V gene encodes CDR1 MNHEY and CDR2 SVGEGT. The CDR3 contains 15 residues. Germline trimming cut 5 bases from V and 4 bases from J; bases unmatched to any gene: 8. The DNA of the CDR3 is TGTGCCAGCAGTGGATACGGGACAGGGTCCTATGGCTACACCTTC. Translating gives CASSGYGTGSYGYTF.

The genes are TRBV19 and TRBJ2-3; D gene ambiguous. V was trimmed by 1 base and J by 4 bases, leaving 12 bases between them. Per germline, CDR1 LNHDA and CDR2 SQIVND (reference sequence). The CDR3 spans 15 residues. DNA for the CDR3: TGTGCCAGTAGTATAGGGGCCCACGACGCAGATACGCAGTATTTT. Amino acid sequence: CASSIGAHDADTQYF.

The CDR3 sequence: CASNSGTAQETQYF. The CDR3 DNA is TGTGCCAGCAACTCTGGGACAGCCCAAGAGACCCAGTACTTC. The chain recombines TRBV2 with TRBJ2-5, with 7 positions matching TRBD1. The ends lost 7 bases at V and 1 base at J; junction bases unmatched: 6. Per the germline V gene, CDR1 is SNHLY and CDR2 is FYNNEI. The CDR3 contains 14 residues.

This clone was recorded once. The V gene is TRBV6-5, the J gene TRBJ2-7; TRBD1 matches 10 bases. The CDR3 consists of 15 residues. CDR1 and CDR2 from the germline V gene are MNHEY and SVGAGI. J was trimmed by 3 bases and V by 5 bases; bases with no gene match: 7. The CDR3 is CASSRDRGTLYEQYF. The CDR3 DNA reads as TGTGCCAGCAGTCGGGACAGGGGTACCCTCTACGAGCAGTACTTC.

This sequence joins TRBV4-2 and TRBJ2-3; D is uncertain. Trimming stripped 5 bases from V and 5 bases from J, with 8 bases between. Germline V gene sequence: CDR1 LGHNA, CDR2 YNFKEQ. This CDR3 is 12 amino acids long. Here the CDR3 DNA reads TGTGCCAGCAGCGAGGACGGAGATACGCAGTATTTT. Translated, it gives CASSEDGDTQYF.